The present entry profiles one T cell receptor (beta chain) with its context. The authors' processing: It was from reference gene primer amplification that nucleated cell counts were estimated. TCRdb keeps only in-frame clones here, not all; method: immunoSEQ multiplex PCR. V and J calls and clone size are given by that table; D and trimming were obtained from the DNA. The sample lists 120,000 to 150,000 clones, 70% to 90% occurring once. The germline V gene encodes CDR1 SGHDN and CDR2 FVKESK. Trimming left V 2 bases short and J 0 bases short, with 8 bases between. The CDR3 consists of 15 residues. The record originates from a study of blood T cell repertoires in COVID-19. For the study at large: The United States, Italy and Spain provided the acute and convalescent COVID-19 samples. In each case, the material was cDNA or gDNA derived from T cells, B-cell-depleted T cells, or PBMCs.

The chain carries TRBV14 and TRBJ1-3; D is unresolved. Sequenced sample: peripheral blood. The receptor's source is a woman of 80 years or more with acute or convalescent COVID-19. CDR3 region: CASSQRRDSGNTIYF. The DNA for the CDR3 is TGTGCCAGCAGCCAACGCCGGGACTCTGGAAACACCATATATTTT.